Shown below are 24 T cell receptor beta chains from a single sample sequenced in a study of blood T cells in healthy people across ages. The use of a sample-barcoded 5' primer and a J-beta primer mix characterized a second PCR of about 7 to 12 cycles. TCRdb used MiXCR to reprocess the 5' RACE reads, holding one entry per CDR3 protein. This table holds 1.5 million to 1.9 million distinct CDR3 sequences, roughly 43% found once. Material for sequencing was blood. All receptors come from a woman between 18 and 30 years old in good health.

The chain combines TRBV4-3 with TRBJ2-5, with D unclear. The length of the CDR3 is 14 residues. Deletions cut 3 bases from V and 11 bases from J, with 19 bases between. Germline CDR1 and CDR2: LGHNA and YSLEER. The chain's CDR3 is CASSQAYRYNEQYF. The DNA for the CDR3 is TGCGCCAGCAGCCAGGCGTACCGTTACAATGAGCAGTACTTC.

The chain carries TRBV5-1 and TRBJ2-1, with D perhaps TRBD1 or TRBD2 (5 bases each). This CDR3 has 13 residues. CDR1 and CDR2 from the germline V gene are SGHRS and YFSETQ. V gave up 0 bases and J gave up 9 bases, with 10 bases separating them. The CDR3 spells CASSLDLRGEQFF. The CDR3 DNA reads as TGCGCCAGCAGCTTGGACCTGAGGGGTGAGCAGTTCTTC. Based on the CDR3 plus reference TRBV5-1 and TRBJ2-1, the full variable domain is KAGVTQTPRYLIKTRGQQVTLSCSPISGHRSVSWYQQTPGQGLQFLFEYFSETQRNKGNFPGRFSGRQFSNSRSEMNVSTLELGDSALYLCASSLDLRGEQFFGPGTRLTVL.

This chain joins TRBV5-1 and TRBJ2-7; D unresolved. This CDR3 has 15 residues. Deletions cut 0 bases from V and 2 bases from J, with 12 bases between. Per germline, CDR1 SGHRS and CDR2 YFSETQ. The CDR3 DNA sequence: TGCGCCAGCAGCTTGGGAGGAACTCTGACCTACGAGCAGTACTTC. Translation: CASSLGGTLTYEQYF.

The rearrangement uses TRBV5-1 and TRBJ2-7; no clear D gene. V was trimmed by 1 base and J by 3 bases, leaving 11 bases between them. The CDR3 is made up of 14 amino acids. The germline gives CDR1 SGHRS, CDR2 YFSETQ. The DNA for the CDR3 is TGCGCCAGCAGCTTGAAGGACGCTAGCTACGAGCAGTACTTC. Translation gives CASSLKDASYEQYF.

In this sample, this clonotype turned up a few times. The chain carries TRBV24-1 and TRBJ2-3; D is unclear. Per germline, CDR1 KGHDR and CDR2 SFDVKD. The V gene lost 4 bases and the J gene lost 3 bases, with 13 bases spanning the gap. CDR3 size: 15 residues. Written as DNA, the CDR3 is TGTGCCACCAGTGAAAGTAGAAGGATTACAGATACGCAGTATTTT. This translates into CATSESRRITDTQYF.

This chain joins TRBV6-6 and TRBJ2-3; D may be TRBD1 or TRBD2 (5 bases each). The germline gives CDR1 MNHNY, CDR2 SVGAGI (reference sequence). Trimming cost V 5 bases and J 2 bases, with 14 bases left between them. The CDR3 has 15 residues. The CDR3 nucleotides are TGTGCCAGCAGTGACCTCGTGGGGGACACAGATACGCAGTATTTT. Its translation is CASSDLVGDTDTQYF.

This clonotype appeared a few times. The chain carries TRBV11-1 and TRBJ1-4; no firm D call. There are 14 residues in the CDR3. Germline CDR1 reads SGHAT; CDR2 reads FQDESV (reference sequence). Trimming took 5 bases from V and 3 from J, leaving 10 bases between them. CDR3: CASSLDGSNEKLFF. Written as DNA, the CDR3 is TGTGCCAGCAGCCTGGACGGCTCTAATGAAAAACTGTTTTTT. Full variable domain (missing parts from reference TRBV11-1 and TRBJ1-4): EAEVAQSPRYKITEKSQAVAFWCDPISGHATLYWYRQILGQGPELLVQFQDESVVDDSQLPKDRFSAERLKGVDSTLKIQPAELGDSAMYLCASSLDGSNEKLFFGSGTQLSVL.

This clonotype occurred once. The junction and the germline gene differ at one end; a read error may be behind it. DNA of the CDR3: TGTGCCAGCAGTCGGGGACTAGCCAAAACCATTCAGTACTTC. Translated: CASSRGLAKTIQYF. The chain uses TRBV6-5 and TRBJ2-4; 9 bases match TRBD2. The germline V gene encodes CDR1 MNHEY and CDR2 SVGAGI. CDR3 length: 14 amino acids.

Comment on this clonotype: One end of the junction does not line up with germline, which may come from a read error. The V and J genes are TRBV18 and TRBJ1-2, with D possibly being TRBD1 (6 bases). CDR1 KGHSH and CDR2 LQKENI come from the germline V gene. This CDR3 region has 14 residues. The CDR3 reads CTSSPGQYNYGYTF. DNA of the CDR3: TGTACCAGCTCACCAGGACAGTATAACTATGGCTACACCTTC.

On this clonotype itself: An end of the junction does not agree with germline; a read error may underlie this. CDR3 in amino acids: CASSVDGEAYNEQFF. The CDR3 coding sequence is TGTGCCAGCAGTGTAGATGGGGAGGCCTACAATGAGCAGTTCTTC. The genes are TRBV9 and TRBJ2-1, with TRBD2 as a possible D gene (6 bases). This CDR3 has 15 amino acids. CDR1 and CDR2 from the germline V gene are SGDLS and YYNGEE.

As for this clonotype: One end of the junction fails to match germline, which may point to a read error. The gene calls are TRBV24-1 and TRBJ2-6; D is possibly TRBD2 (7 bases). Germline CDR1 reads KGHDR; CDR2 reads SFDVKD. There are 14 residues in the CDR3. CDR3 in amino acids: CATSDTGRANVMTF. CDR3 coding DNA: TGTGCCACCAGTGATACAGGGAGGGCCAACGTCATGACTTTC.

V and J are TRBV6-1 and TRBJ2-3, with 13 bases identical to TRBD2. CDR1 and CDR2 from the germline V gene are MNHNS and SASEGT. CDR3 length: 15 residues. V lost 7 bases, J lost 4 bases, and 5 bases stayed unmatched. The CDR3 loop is CASKLAGGSADTQYF. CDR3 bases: TGTGCCAGCAAACTAGCGGGAGGGAGCGCAGATACGCAGTATTTT.

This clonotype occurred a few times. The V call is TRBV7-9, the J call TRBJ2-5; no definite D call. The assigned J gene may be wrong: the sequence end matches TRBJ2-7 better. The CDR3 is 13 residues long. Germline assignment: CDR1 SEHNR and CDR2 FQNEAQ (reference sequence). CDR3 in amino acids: CASSLSHDYEQYF. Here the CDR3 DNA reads TGTGCCAGCAGCTTATCACACGACTACGAGCAGTACTTC.

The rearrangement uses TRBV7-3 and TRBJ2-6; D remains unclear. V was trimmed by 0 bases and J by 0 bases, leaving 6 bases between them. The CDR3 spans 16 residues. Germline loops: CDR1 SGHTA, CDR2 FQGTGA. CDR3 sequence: CASSLTVYSGANVLTF. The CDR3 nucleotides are TGTGCCAGCAGCTTAACTGTGTACTCTGGGGCCAACGTCCTGACTTTC.

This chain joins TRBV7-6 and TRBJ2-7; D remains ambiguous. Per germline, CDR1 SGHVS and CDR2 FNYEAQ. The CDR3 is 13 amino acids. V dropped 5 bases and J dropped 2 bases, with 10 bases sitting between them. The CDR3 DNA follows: TGTGCCAGCAGCGTAAACCTAGCCTACGAGCAGTACTTC. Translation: CASSVNLAYEQYF.

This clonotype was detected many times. The CDR3: CASSLPGGNQPQHF. CDR3 sequence (DNA): TGTGCCAGCAGCTTACCAGGGGGCAATCAGCCCCAGCATTTT. This sequence joins TRBV7-6 and TRBJ1-5, with D perhaps TRBD1 (6 bases). Germline values: CDR1 SGHVS, CDR2 FNYEAQ. The CDR3 is made up of 14 amino acids. With 2 bases removed from V and 2 bases from J, the gap between germline ends came to 7 bases.

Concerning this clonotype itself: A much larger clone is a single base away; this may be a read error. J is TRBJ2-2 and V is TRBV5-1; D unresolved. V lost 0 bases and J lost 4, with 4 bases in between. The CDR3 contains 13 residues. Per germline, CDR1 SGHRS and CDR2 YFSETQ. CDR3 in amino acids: CASSLDATGELFF. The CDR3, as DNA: TGCGCCAGCAGCTTGGATGCCACCGGGGAGCTGTTTTTT. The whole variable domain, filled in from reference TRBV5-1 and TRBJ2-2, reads KAGVTQTPRYLIKTRGQQVTLSCSPISGHRSVSWYQQTPGQGLQFLFEYFSETQRNKGNFPGRFSGRQFSNSRSEMNVSTLELGDSALYLCASSLDATGELFFGEGSRLTVL.

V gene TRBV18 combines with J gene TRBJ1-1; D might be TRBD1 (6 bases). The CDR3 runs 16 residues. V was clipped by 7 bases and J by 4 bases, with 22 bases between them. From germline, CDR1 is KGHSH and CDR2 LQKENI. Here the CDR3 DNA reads TGTGCCAGCTACGTCGACAGGCCACGGAGTAGCACTGAAGCTTTCTTT. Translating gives CASYVDRPRSSTEAFF. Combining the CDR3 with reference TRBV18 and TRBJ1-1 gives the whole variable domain NAGVMQNPRHLVRRRGQEARLRCSPMKGHSHVYWYRQLPEEGLKFMVYLQKENIIDESGMPKERFSAEFPKEGPSILRIQQVVRGDSAAYFCASYVDRPRSSTEAFFGQGTRLTVV.

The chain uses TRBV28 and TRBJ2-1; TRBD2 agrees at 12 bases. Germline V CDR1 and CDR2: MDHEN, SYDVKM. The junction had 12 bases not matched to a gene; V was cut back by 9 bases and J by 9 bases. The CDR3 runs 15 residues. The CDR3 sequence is CASVTSGRGSSEQFF. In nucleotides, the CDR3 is TGTGCCAGTGTGACTAGCGGGAGAGGTAGTAGTGAGCAGTTCTTC.

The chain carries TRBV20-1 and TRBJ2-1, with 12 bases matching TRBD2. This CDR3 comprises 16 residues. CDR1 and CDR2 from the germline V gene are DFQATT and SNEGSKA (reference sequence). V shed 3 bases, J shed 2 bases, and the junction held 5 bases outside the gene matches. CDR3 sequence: CSARALAGGTYNEQFF. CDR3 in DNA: TGCAGTGCTAGGGCTCTAGCGGGGGGGACCTACAATGAGCAGTTCTTC.

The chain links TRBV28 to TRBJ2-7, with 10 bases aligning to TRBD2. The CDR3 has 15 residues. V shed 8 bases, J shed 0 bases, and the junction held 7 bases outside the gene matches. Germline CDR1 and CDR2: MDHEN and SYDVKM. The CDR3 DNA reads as TGTGCCAGCTTTCTAGCGGGAGCGAACTCCTACGAGCAGTACTTC. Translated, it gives CASFLAGANSYEQYF.

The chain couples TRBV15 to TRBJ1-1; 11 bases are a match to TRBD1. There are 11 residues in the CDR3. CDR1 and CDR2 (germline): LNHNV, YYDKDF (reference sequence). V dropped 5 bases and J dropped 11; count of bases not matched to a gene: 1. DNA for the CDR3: TGTGCCACCAGCGGGGACAGGGGGGCTTTCTTT. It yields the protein CATSGDRGAFF.

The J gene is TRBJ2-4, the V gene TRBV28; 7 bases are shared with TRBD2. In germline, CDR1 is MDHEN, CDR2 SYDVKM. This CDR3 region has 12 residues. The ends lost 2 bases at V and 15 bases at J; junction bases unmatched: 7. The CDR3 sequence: CASSLAGVRMYF. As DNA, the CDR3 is TGTGCCAGCAGTTTAGCGGGAGTACGGATGTACTTC.

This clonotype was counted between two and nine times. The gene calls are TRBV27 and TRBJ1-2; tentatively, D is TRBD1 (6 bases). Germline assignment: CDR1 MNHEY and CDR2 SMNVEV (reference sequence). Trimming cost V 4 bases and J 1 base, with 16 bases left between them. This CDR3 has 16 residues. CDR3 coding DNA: TGTGCCAGCAGTTCCCCCGGGGGAGGGGGTAACTATGGCTACACCTTC. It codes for CASSSPGGGGNYGYTF.